The entry below describes one TCR beta chain. Trimming at V came to 7 bases and at J to 4 bases, leaving 5 bases not matched to a gene. The CDR3 length is 13 residues. Looked up from germline, CDR1 is LGHDT and CDR2 is YNNKEL (reference sequence). These data originate in a study of blood T cell repertoires in COVID-19. Background on the study: Material from acute and convalescent COVID-19 was sourced from the United States, Italy and Spain. PBMCs, B-cell-depleted T cells, or T cells were the source of the cDNA or gDNA that made up the material.

Authors' processing steps: It was from reference gene primer amplification that nucleated cell counts were estimated. Using immunoSEQ multiplex PCR, the repertoire was profiled, and TCRdb retains in-frame clones only, with some absent. The D gene and trimming were derived from the DNA, and the V and J assignments and clone size from that table. Among roughly 40,000 clones listed, 85% to 90% were seen once. Sequencing used peripheral blood. The chain combines TRBV3-1 (or the pseudogene TRBV3-2) with TRBJ1-1; the match to TRBD1 covers 8 bases. This TCR derives from a man over 45 in a cohort sampled during active COVID-19. DNA for the CDR3: TGTGCCAGCACCTGCACAGGGGGCACTGAAGCTTTCTTT. This encodes CASTCTGGTEAFF.